This TCR beta chain comes out of a study of OX40 agonist ivuxolimab in advanced cancers. Study-wide results and limits: The study found that CD8+ T cells averaged more expanded clones than CD4+.

TCRdb's table, derived via immunoSEQ multiplex PCR, lists solely in-frame clones and lacks some. This table has 35,000 to 55,000 clones, approximately 80% appearing once. A remark on this clone: No antigen is known for it.

V was clipped by 4 bases and J by 3 bases; unmatched bases: 14. The length of the CDR3 is 18 residues. CDR1 is MGHRA and CDR2 is YSYEKL in the germline V gene. The TCR comes from an adult with an advanced solid tumor such as melanoma, head and neck, liver or kidney cancer. Sequences were derived from CD4+ or CD8+ T cells sorted from blood, sampled in a trial of the OX40 agonist ivuxolimab. This sequence joins TRBV4-1 and TRBJ2-5; 10 bases match TRBD2. CDR3 sequence (DNA): TGCGCCAGCAGCCCGTCCACAGTAGCGGGAGGATCAAAAGAGACCCAGTACTTC. Protein: CASSPSTVAGGSKETQYF.